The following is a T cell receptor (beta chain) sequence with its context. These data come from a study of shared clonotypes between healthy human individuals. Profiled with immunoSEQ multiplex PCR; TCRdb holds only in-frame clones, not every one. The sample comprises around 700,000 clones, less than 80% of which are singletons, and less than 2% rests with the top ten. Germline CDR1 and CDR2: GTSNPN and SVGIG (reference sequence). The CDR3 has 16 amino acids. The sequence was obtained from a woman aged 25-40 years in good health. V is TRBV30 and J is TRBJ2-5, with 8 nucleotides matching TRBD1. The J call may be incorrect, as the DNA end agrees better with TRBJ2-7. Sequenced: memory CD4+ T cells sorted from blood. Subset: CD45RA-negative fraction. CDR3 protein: CAWSRQGTRTYYEQYF. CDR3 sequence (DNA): TGTGCCTGGAGCAGACAGGGGACCCGGACCTACTACGAGCAGTACTTC.